Below are 20 T cell receptor beta chains sequenced from a single sample in a study of cytomegalovirus exposure and HLA in healthy donors. Sequencing was performed with immunoSEQ multiplex PCR; in TCRdb, only in-frame clones are kept and a portion is missing. The repertoire holds over 200,000 clones, with about nine tenths as singletons. Input material: PBMCs. These receptors all come from a woman between 18 and 29 years old in good health and CMV-seropositive.

The chain joins TRBV6-5 to TRBJ2-7, with a weak D call TRBD1 (6 bases). V was shortened by 6 bases and J by 3 bases, with 15 bases between the two germline ends. CDR1 and CDR2 from the germline V gene are MNHEY and SVGAGI. This CDR3 is 14 amino acids long. The CDR3 loop is CASRHAGTSYEQYF. CDR3 nucleotides: TGTGCCAGCAGGCATGCCGGGACAAGCTACGAGCAGTACTTC.

This chain connects TRBV29-1 to TRBJ2-7; 11 positions match TRBD2. The junction had 3 bases not matched to a gene; V was cut back by 6 bases and J by 5 bases. The germline CDR1 and CDR2 sequences are SQVTM and ANQGSEA. This CDR3 is 12 amino acids long. CDR3 in DNA: TGCAGCGTCAAACTAGCGGGAGACGAGCAGTACTTC. Protein sequence: CSVKLAGDEQYF.

CDR3 residues: CASSLQGPGYGYTF. The CDR3 coding sequence is TGCGCCAGCAGCTTACAGGGACCGGGCTATGGCTACACCTTC. V is TRBV5-1 and J is TRBJ1-2; D perhaps matches TRBD1 (6 bases). The germline gives CDR1 SGHRS, CDR2 YFSETQ. The CDR3 consists of 14 residues. Trimming pared 2 bases from V and 4 bases from J, leaving 12 bases between.

The rearrangement joins TRBV2 to TRBJ1-5; D remains unclear. Germline lookup yields CDR1 SNHLY and CDR2 FYNNEI. Trimming took off 4 bases at V and 5 bases at J, with 12 bases between the two ends. CDR3 length equals 14 residues. CDR3: CASSGIRGYQPQHF. The CDR3 DNA follows: TGTGCCAGCAGTGGAATTCGGGGTTATCAGCCCCAGCATTTT.

This clone has a single count. The J gene is TRBJ2-1, the V gene TRBV29-1; maybe TRBD2 (5 bases). V lost 6 bases and J lost 5, with 14 bases in between. Germline V CDR1 and CDR2: SQVTM, ANQGSEA. This CDR3 is 13 amino acids long. The CDR3 nucleotides are TGCAGCGTCCCCGGGCGGGTTAACAATGAGCAGTTCTTC. Translated, it gives CSVPGRVNNEQFF.

The rearrangement uses TRBV28 and TRBJ1-2, with no clear D. The CDR3 extends over 14 amino acids. Germline CDR1 reads MDHEN; CDR2 reads SYDVKM. V was pared by 7 bases and J by 0 bases, with 12 bases between. The CDR3 sequence is CASTQATTNYGYTF. For the CDR3, the DNA is TGTGCCAGCACCCAGGCGACCACTAACTATGGCTACACCTTC.

V gene TRBV5-6 combines with J gene TRBJ2-3, with 12 positions matching TRBD2. The CDR3 is 18 residues long. The germline V gene has CDR1 SGHDT and CDR2 YYEEEE. Losses at the gene ends were 3 bases for V and 2 bases for J; bases not matched to a gene: 10. In nucleotides, the CDR3 is TGTGCCAGCAGCTGGTACCGACTAGCGGGAGTACACACAGATACGCAGTATTTT. This gives the protein CASSWYRLAGVHTDTQYF.

V and J are TRBV6-4 and TRBJ2-5; 7 bases line up with TRBD1. The V gene end was trimmed by 5 bases and the J gene end by 3 bases; junction bases not matched to a gene: 6. Germline loops: CDR1 MRHNA, CDR2 SNTAGT. The CDR3 extends over 14 amino acids. The CDR3 protein is CASSRTGLEETQYF. CDR3 DNA sequence: TGTGCCAGCAGTAGGACAGGTTTGGAAGAGACCCAGTACTTC.

This sequence joins TRBV7-9 and TRBJ1-4; D may be TRBD1 (5 bases). Germline V lookup: CDR1 SEHNR, CDR2 FQNEAQ (reference sequence). V shed 1 base and J shed 5 bases, with 8 bases lying between them. The CDR3 sequence is 14 residues long. The CDR3 reads CASSLEAGNEKLFF. In nucleotides, the CDR3 is TGTGCCAGCAGCTTAGAGGCAGGGAATGAAAAACTGTTTTTT.

The chain joins TRBV11-3 to TRBJ2-1; D uncertain. The ends were cut back, 5 bases at V and 6 bases at J, with 14 bases in the middle. CDR1 SGHNT and CDR2 YENEEA come from the germline V gene. CDR3 length: 14 amino acids. CDR3 nucleotide sequence: TGTGCCAGCAGCCTTGTGGCGGAAAGCAATGAGCAGTTCTTC. This encodes CASSLVAESNEQFF.

V usage is TRBV11-2 and J usage is TRBJ1-2; D is unclear. This CDR3 has 18 residues. V was pared by 0 bases and J by 4 bases, with 21 bases between. CDR1 is SGHAT and CDR2 is FQNNGV in the germline V gene. The CDR3 DNA reads TGTGCCAGCAGCTTAGATCCCCTACCACAGTTAGGTGGCTATGGCTACACCTTC. Amino acid sequence: CASSLDPLPQLGGYGYTF.

The rearrangement uses TRBV5-1 and TRBJ2-4; 8 nucleotides agree with TRBD2. Trimming at V came to 0 bases and at J to 2 bases, leaving 10 bases not matched to a gene. The length of the CDR3 is 18 residues. CDR1 and CDR2 from the germline V gene are SGHRS and YFSETQ. CDR3 loop: CASSLVENSGKTKNIQYF. CDR3 coding DNA: TGCGCCAGCAGCTTGGTTGAGAATAGCGGGAAGACCAAAAACATTCAGTACTTC.

This clone was observed a handful of times. The gene calls are TRBV18 and TRBJ2-7, with D unresolved. The CDR3 consists of 13 residues. V was pared by 5 bases and J by 3 bases, with 11 bases between. CDR1 and CDR2 from the germline V gene are KGHSH and LQKENI. The CDR3: CASSGQVYYEQYF. The DNA for the CDR3 is TGTGCCAGCTCAGGGCAGGTTTACTACGAGCAGTACTTC. Full variable domain (rest looked up from reference TRBV18 and TRBJ2-7): NAGVMQNPRHLVRRRGQEARLRCSPMKGHSHVYWYRQLPEEGLKFMVYLQKENIIDESGMPKERFSAEFPKEGPSILRIQQVVRGDSAAYFCASSGQVYYEQYFGPGTRLTVT.

This chain joins TRBV5-1 and TRBJ1-2; no definite D call. Germline CDR1 reads SGHRS; CDR2 reads YFSETQ. V dropped 4 bases and J dropped 6 bases, with 19 bases sitting between them. The CDR3 is 15 amino acids. The CDR3 sequence: CASSQTVLKRDGYTF. The CDR3 nucleotides are TGCGCCAGCAGCCAAACCGTTCTTAAACGGGATGGCTACACCTTC.

Points on this clone: One end of the junction does not line up with germline, which may come from a read error. The chain couples TRBV7-7 to TRBJ2-3, with D maybe TRBD2 (5 bases). CDR3 size: 13 residues. The germline V gene encodes CDR1 SSHAT and CDR2 FNYEAQ (reference sequence). The CDR3 DNA sequence: TGTGCTAGCAGCTTATCGAGGGAAGATACGCAGTATTTT. This translates into CASSLSREDTQYF.

This clone appeared a few times. The V and J genes are TRBV2 and TRBJ1-4, with TRBD1 matching 7 bases. Trimming cost V 6 bases and J 6 bases; bases outside gene matches: 4. CDR1 and CDR2 from the germline V gene are SNHLY and FYNNEI. The CDR3 runs 13 residues. The CDR3, as DNA: TGTGCCAGCAGCGCAGACAGGGATGAAAAACTGTTTTTT. Amino acid sequence: CASSADRDEKLFF.

The chain carries TRBV5-1 and TRBJ2-5; D gene unclear. Per germline, CDR1 SGHRS and CDR2 YFSETQ. With 4 bases removed from V and 3 bases from J, the gap between germline ends came to 10 bases. The CDR3 is 13 amino acids. The chain's CDR3 is CASSAGDKETQYF. In DNA, the CDR3 is TGCGCCAGCAGCGCCGGAGATAAAGAGACCCAGTACTTC. Variable domain in full (rest from reference TRBV5-1 and TRBJ2-5): KAGVTQTPRYLIKTRGQQVTLSCSPISGHRSVSWYQQTPGQGLQFLFEYFSETQRNKGNFPGRFSGRQFSNSRSEMNVSTLELGDSALYLCASSAGDKETQYFGPGTRLLVL.

For the CDR3, the DNA is TGTGCCAGCAGCCAAGATCTTGCAGGGGGCTTTTATAACTATGGCTACACCTTC. Its protein product is CASSQDLAGGFYNYGYTF. The chain links TRBV4-2 to TRBJ1-2; 8 nucleotides align to TRBD1. Germline V gene data show CDR1 as LGHNA and CDR2 as YNFKEQ. After removal of 0 bases from V and 1 base from J, the junction contained 10 bases not matched to a gene. The CDR3 length is 18 residues.

The rearrangement uses TRBV5-1 and TRBJ2-7; possibly TRBD2 for D (6 bases). V lost 2 bases and J lost 5, with 17 bases in between. The CDR3 is 15 residues long. Germline values: CDR1 SGHRS, CDR2 YFSETQ. CDR3 DNA sequence: TGCGCCAGCAGCTTTCGACCGAGTGGAGGGGACGAGCAGTACTTC. It codes for CASSFRPSGGDEQYF. Drawing the rest from reference TRBV5-1 and TRBJ2-7, the complete variable domain is KAGVTQTPRYLIKTRGQQVTLSCSPISGHRSVSWYQQTPGQGLQFLFEYFSETQRNKGNFPGRFSGRQFSNSRSEMNVSTLELGDSALYLCASSFRPSGGDEQYFGPGTRLTVT.

The chain is built from TRBV18 and TRBJ2-7; the match to TRBD2 covers 7 bases. V shed 3 bases and J 4 bases; nucleotides not matched to a gene: 3. This CDR3 comprises 13 residues. CDR1 and CDR2 from the germline V gene are KGHSH and LQKENI. CDR3 in DNA: TGTGCCAGCTCACCTGCGGGAGAGTACGAGCAGTACTTC. Protein: CASSPAGEYEQYF.